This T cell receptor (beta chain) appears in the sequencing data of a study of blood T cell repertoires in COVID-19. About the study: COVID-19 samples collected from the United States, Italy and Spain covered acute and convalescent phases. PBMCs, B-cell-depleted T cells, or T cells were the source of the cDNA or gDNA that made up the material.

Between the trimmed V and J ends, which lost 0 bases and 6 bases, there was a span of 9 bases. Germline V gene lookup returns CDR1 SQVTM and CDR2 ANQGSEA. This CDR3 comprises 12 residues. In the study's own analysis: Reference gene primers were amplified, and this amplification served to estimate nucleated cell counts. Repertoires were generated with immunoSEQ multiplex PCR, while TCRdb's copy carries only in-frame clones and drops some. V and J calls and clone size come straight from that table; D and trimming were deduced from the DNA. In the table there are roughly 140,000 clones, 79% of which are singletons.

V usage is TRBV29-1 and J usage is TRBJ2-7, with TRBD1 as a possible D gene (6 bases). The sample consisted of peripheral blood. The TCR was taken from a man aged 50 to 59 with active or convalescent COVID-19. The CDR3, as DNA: TGCAGCGTTGAAGATACAGGGTTCGAGCAGTACTTC. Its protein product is CSVEDTGFEQYF.